The T cell receptor (beta chain) described here comes from a study of beta chain features in type 1 diabetes. General study results and limits: Type 1 diabetes patients had TCRB CDR3s that were shorter (moderately but significantly so) in all four CD4+ subsets.

Sequenced material consisted of expressed TCRB transcripts (all of the isolated RNA was reverse transcribed). The protocol was immunoSEQ multiplex PCR, while the TCRdb copy is restricted to in-frame clones and leaves out a portion. The profile shows about 650,000 clones, around 12% of them singletons. V lost 2 bases and J lost 6; bases outside the gene matches: 4. This CDR3 has 13 amino acids. Looked up from germline, CDR1 is SGHDT and CDR2 is YYEEEE. On this clone: Its antigen is not known.

The sequencing input was naive CD4+ T cells from blood. The TCR was taken from a man aged 25 to 40 with type 1 diabetes. The chain employs TRBV5-6 and TRBJ1-2; 7 nucleotides agree with TRBD1. The CDR3 region is CASSFRQGDGYTF. DNA for the CDR3: TGTGCCAGCAGCTTCCGACAGGGTGATGGCTACACCTTC.